The 21 T cell receptor beta chains below were found in one sample sequenced in a study of STAT3 mutations in large granular lymphocyte leukemia. These receptors have no identified antigens. Notes on the study in general: Every T-cell large granular lymphocyte leukemia patient had at least one immunodominant TCR beta clonotype.

Sequencing was performed with immunoSEQ multiplex PCR; in TCRdb, only in-frame clones are kept and a portion is missing. The sample includes approximately 45,000 clones, roughly 81% seen only once; the top ten take 0.4% to 0.55%. Input material: PBMCs. Receptor source: a human donor with T large granular lymphocyte leukemia. Some clones in this sample may be carry-over from other donors' samples.

This chain connects TRBV5-4 to TRBJ1-1, with D possibly matching TRBD1 (6 bases). CDR3 length equals 13 residues. Deletions cut 0 bases from V and 11 bases from J, with 14 bases between. Germline CDR1 reads SGHNT; CDR2 reads YYREEE (reference sequence). The CDR3 spells CASSLDPAGEAFF. DNA of the CDR3: TGTGCCAGCAGCTTGGATCCCGCAGGGGAGGCTTTCTTT.

This clone showed up just a few times. The chain employs TRBV5-8 and TRBJ1-1; D gene ambiguous. This CDR3 is built from 13 residues. The germline V gene encodes CDR1 SGHTS and CDR2 YDEGEE. V gave up 3 bases and J gave up 1 base, with 7 bases separating them. CDR3 amino acids: CASSSWRNTEAFF. Here the CDR3 DNA reads TGTGCCAGCAGCTCTTGGAGGAACACTGAAGCTTTCTTT.

This CDR3 reads CASSPPGGDTQYF. The CDR3 DNA reads as TGTGCCAGCTCACCACCAGGGGGAGATACGCAGTATTTT. The genes are TRBV18 and TRBJ2-3; perhaps TRBD1 as D (6 bases). The CDR3 loop spans 13 amino acids. CDR1 and CDR2 from the germline V gene are KGHSH and LQKENI. Trimming cost V 0 bases and J 5 bases, with 6 bases left between them.

CDR3 in DNA: TGTGCCAGCAGCTCGACAGGGCATAGAGGTGAAGCTTTCTTT. Its protein product is CASSSTGHRGEAFF. The J gene is TRBJ1-1, the V gene TRBV13; 7 bases align to TRBD1. Germline CDR1 reads PRHDT; CDR2 reads FYEKMQ (reference sequence). The J segment lost 7 bases and the V segment lost 4 bases, leaving 9 bases of the junction unmatched. The CDR3 is made up of 14 amino acids.

The chain joins TRBV18 to TRBJ1-6; 8 bases line up with TRBD1. Germline lookup yields CDR1 KGHSH and CDR2 LQKENI. CDR3 length equals 16 residues. The V segment lost 3 bases and the J segment 7 bases; nucleotides outside the gene matches: 8. CDR3 sequence: CASSPRQGSGNSPLHF. DNA for the CDR3: TGTGCCAGCTCACCGAGACAGGGGAGCGGCAATTCACCCCTCCACTTT.

A single count supports this clone. The chain is built from TRBV6-1 and TRBJ1-5, with TRBD1 as a possible D gene (5 bases). Per germline, CDR1 MNHNS and CDR2 SASEGT. This CDR3 has 15 amino acids. Trimming took 6 bases from V and 5 from J, leaving 17 bases between them. The DNA of the CDR3 is TGTGCCAGCAGCGTTTGGGGGTTACGGGATCAGCCCCAGCATTTT. It specifies CASSVWGLRDQPQHF.

V usage is TRBV4-3 and J usage is TRBJ2-1, with TRBD1 matching over 9 bases. The CDR3 contains 16 residues. Germline V gene lookup returns CDR1 LGHNA and CDR2 YSLEER. The V gene end was trimmed by 4 bases and the J gene end by 6 bases; junction bases not matched to a gene: 10. The chain's CDR3 is CASSLYLGTGPNEQFF. CDR3 bases: TGCGCCAGCAGCCTTTATTTAGGGACAGGGCCCAATGAGCAGTTCTTC.

The rearrangement joins TRBV5-4 to TRBJ1-3, with a weak D call TRBD1 (5 bases). Trimming shortened V by 0 bases and J by 3 bases, and 10 bases separated the two germline ends. Germline CDR1 is SGHNT and CDR2 is YYREEE (reference sequence). The CDR3 loop spans 15 amino acids. The CDR3 region is CASSLVGDRGNTIYF. CDR3 bases: TGTGCCAGCAGCTTGGTTGGGGACCGTGGAAACACCATATATTTT. Full variable domain (rest looked up from reference TRBV5-4 and TRBJ1-3): ETGVTQSPTHLIKTRGQQVTLRCSSQSGHNTVSWYQQALGQGPQFIFQYYREEENGRGNFPPRFSGLQFPNYSSELNVNALELDDSALYLCASSLVGDRGNTIYFGEGSWLTVV.

This clone has just one count. The CDR3 protein is CASSVATNSPLHF. In DNA, the CDR3 is TGTGCCAGCAGCGTAGCAACCAATTCACCCCTCCACTTT. The chain joins TRBV9 to TRBJ1-6; D not certain. Germline CDR1 SGDLS, CDR2 YYNGEE. This CDR3 is built from 13 residues. Trimming shortened V by 0 bases and J by 7 bases, and 5 bases separated the two germline ends.

J is TRBJ2-1 and V is TRBV5-1, with 7 bases fitting TRBD2. The CDR3 length is 16 residues. Losses at the gene ends were 1 base for V and 6 bases for J; bases not matched to a gene: 10. Germline loops: CDR1 SGHRS, CDR2 YFSETQ. DNA for the CDR3: TGCGCCAGCAGCTTGTGGGGGGTCGGCGGGGGCAATGAGCAGTTCTTC. Amino acid sequence: CASSLWGVGGGNEQFF.

This chain links TRBV18 with TRBJ1-6, with D perhaps TRBD1 (5 bases). CDR3 length: 14 amino acids. CDR1 and CDR2 (germline): KGHSH, LQKENI. The V end lost 2 bases, the J end lost 7 bases, and 9 bases lay between the germline ends. This CDR3 is CASSPGAGNSPLHF. As DNA, the CDR3 is TGTGCCAGCTCACCAGGGGCAGGGAATTCACCCCTCCACTTT.

V and J are TRBV10-2 and TRBJ2-7; D assignment may be TRBD1 or TRBD2 (5 bases each). The CDR3 is 16 residues long. Germline CDR1 is WSHSY and CDR2 is SAAADI. The V end lost 4 bases, the J end lost 5 bases, and 21 bases lay between the germline ends. DNA of the CDR3: TGCGCCAGCAGTGGGTCAGGGACCCTGAGGAAAAACGAGCAGTACGTC. This sequence encodes CASSGSGTLRKNEQYV.

The chain couples TRBV4-1 to TRBJ2-7, with no clear D. This CDR3 region has 15 residues. Per the germline V gene, CDR1 is MGHRA and CDR2 is YSYEKL. The V end was cut by 4 bases, the J end by 1 base, with 14 bases between. CDR3 sequence: CASSLDRYGSYEQYF. The CDR3 region has the DNA TGCGCCAGCAGCCTGGACCGCTATGGATCCTACGAGCAGTACTTC.

The chain employs TRBV30 and TRBJ2-6; no firm D call. The CDR3 is 10 amino acids. Germline CDR1 is GTSNPN and CDR2 is SVGIG (reference sequence). V was cut by 8 bases and J by 13 bases, with 12 bases left in between. The CDR3 coding sequence is TGTGCCGGCAACCTCGGAGTCCTGACTTTC. As protein: CAGNLGVLTF.

V is TRBV11-1 and J is TRBJ2-5; tentatively, D is TRBD1 (5 bases). Trimming took 10 bases from V and 5 from J, leaving 17 bases between them. CDR3 length: 13 residues. Germline assignment: CDR1 SGHAT and CDR2 FQDESV (reference sequence). CDR3 protein: CATQLGLFETQYF. DNA of the CDR3: TGTGCCACCCAGCTGGGGCTATTTGAGACCCAGTACTTC.

The chain couples TRBV7-9 to TRBJ2-1; 10 bases fit TRBD1. CDR1 and CDR2 from the germline V gene are SEHNR and FQNEAQ (reference sequence). The junction had 6 bases not matched to a gene; V was cut back by 5 bases and J by 5 bases. CDR3 length equals 15 residues. The CDR3 sequence is CASSPGQGDNNEQFF. CDR3 nucleotides: TGTGCCAGCAGCCCAGGACAGGGGGACAACAATGAGCAGTTCTTC.

The V call is TRBV30, the J call TRBJ1-1; tentative D call: TRBD1 (5 bases). V gave up 4 bases and J gave up 2 bases, with 11 bases separating them. This CDR3 has 13 amino acids. Germline V gene lookup returns CDR1 GTSNPN and CDR2 SVGIG (reference sequence). CDR3 residues: CAWTWGFNTEAFF. CDR3 nucleotide sequence: TGTGCCTGGACCTGGGGGTTTAACACTGAAGCTTTCTTT. The entire variable domain, with the rest obtained from reference TRBV30 and TRBJ1-1, is as follows: SQTIHQWPATLVQPVGSPLSLECTVEGTSNPNLYWYRQAAGRGLQLLFYSVGIGQISSEVPQNLSASRPQDRQFILSSKKLLLSDSGFYLCAWTWGFNTEAFFGQGTRLTVV.

The chain links TRBV30 to TRBJ1-1, with a possible D match to TRBD1 (5 bases). The CDR3 extends over 12 amino acids. Trimming left V 6 bases short and J 0 bases short, with 8 bases between. Germline CDR1 is GTSNPN and CDR2 is SVGIG (reference sequence). Written as DNA, the CDR3 is TGTGCCTGTACCAGGGTGAACACTGAAGCTTTCTTT. This translates into CACTRVNTEAFF.

This clone was detected once. The chain carries TRBV19 and TRBJ2-1, with TRBD2 matching over 7 bases. The CDR3 sequence is 13 residues long. Per germline, CDR1 LNHDA and CDR2 SQIVND (reference sequence). V was pared by 5 bases and J by 7 bases, with 5 bases of the junction left unmatched. CDR3 protein: CASSAGDINEQFF. CDR3 DNA: TGTGCCAGTAGTGCGGGGGATATTAATGAGCAGTTCTTC. The variable domain in full, with the rest retrieved from reference TRBV19 and TRBJ2-1, is DGGITQSPKYLFRKEGQNVTLSCEQNLNHDAMYWYRQDPGQGLRLIYYSQIVNDFQKGDIAEGYSVSREKKESFPLTVTSAQKNPTAFYLCASSAGDINEQFFGPGTRLTVL.

This sequence joins TRBV13 and TRBJ1-3, with D possibly TRBD1 on 5 matching bases. Germline V gives CDR1 PRHDT, CDR2 FYEKMQ (reference sequence). The CDR3 is made up of 14 amino acids. The ends were cut back, 5 bases at V and 2 bases at J, with 10 bases in the middle. CDR3 DNA: TGTGCCAGCAGCATTTGGGGGGCTGGAAACACCATATATTTT. Translated: CASSIWGAGNTIYF. The full variable domain, in which reference TRBV13 and TRBJ1-3 provide the parts outside the CDR3, is AAGVIQSPRHLIKEKRETATLKCYPIPRHDTVYWYQQGPGQDPQFLISFYEKMQSDKGSIPDRFSAQQFSDYHSELNMSSLELGDSALYFCASSIWGAGNTIYFGEGSWLTVV.

This clone was recorded a few times. The chain carries TRBV6-5 and TRBJ1-6, with no clear D. The V end was cut by 3 bases, the J end by 5 bases, with 11 bases between. CDR3 length: 15 residues. Germline assignment: CDR1 MNHEY and CDR2 SVGAGI. The CDR3 here is CASSYRRANNSPLHF. The CDR3 bases are TGTGCCAGCAGTTATCGCCGAGCCAATAATTCACCCCTCCACTTT.